These 12 T cell receptor beta chains came from one sample sequenced in a study of spatial heterogeneity in lung cancer. Time point: blood at routine non-recurrence follow-up after resection. TCRdb ran MiXCR on the 5' RACE reads and lists one entry per CDR3 protein. This sample yields 40,000 to 50,000 distinct CDR3 sequences, of which roughly a tenth are seen a single time; approximately 17% belongs to the top ten. The sample consisted of PBMCs, taken at follow-up. These receptors were obtained from a female donor with early-stage non-small cell lung cancer.

This clonotype was seen a few times. The gene calls are TRBV20-1 and TRBJ1-3; the D gene is possibly TRBD1 (5 bases). There are 13 residues in the CDR3. Germline V gene sequence: CDR1 DFQATT, CDR2 SNEGSKA (reference sequence). V was pared by 5 bases and J by 4 bases, with 12 bases between. The DNA for the CDR3 is TGCAGTGCTCTTGACAGTGTCGGAAACACCATATATTTT. As protein: CSALDSVGNTIYF.

This clonotype was counted many times. This chain joins TRBV5-1 and TRBJ2-2; D is undetermined. The V end was cut by 4 bases, the J end by 5 bases, with 15 bases between. The CDR3 is 15 amino acids. Looked up from germline, CDR1 is SGHRS and CDR2 is YFSETQ. CDR3 sequence (DNA): TGCGCCAGCAGCCCTCGACCTACCTCGACCGGGGAGCTGTTTTTT. Its translation is CASSPRPTSTGELFF.

This clonotype was counted ten times or more. This chain links TRBV12-3 or TRBV12-4 with TRBJ1-2, with a tentative D call TRBD1 (6 bases). V lost 6 bases, J lost 6 bases, and 14 bases lay in between. CDR3 length equals 13 residues. In DNA form, the CDR3 reads TGTGCCAGCAGCCCAACAGGGTACAATGGCTACACCTTC. Translation: CASSPTGYNGYTF.

This clonotype showed up just once. A read error may produce the germline difference seen at one junction end. The chain couples TRBV6-2 or TRBV6-3 to TRBJ2-7, with D possibly TRBD2 on 5 matching bases. The germline V gene has CDR1 MNHEY and CDR2 SVGEGT. This CDR3 is built from 13 residues. This CDR3 is CANSKTGTYEQYF. CDR3 in DNA: TGTGCCAACAGTAAGACCGGGACCTACGAGCAGTACTTC.

This chain uses TRBV6-5 with TRBJ1-2, with a tentative D call TRBD1 (5 bases). From germline, CDR1 is MNHEY and CDR2 SVGAGI. This CDR3 region has 15 residues. Trimming removed 3 bases from V and 7 bases from J, with 18 bases in between. This CDR3 reads CASSYRQGLGAGYTF. CDR3 nucleotides: TGTGCCAGCAGTTATCGGCAGGGCTTAGGGGCTGGCTACACCTTC.

This clonotype was counted many times. The genes are TRBV6-5 and TRBJ2-7; perhaps TRBD1 as D (5 bases). The CDR3 is 13 residues long. V lost 3 bases and J 4 bases, leaving 10 bases between the germline ends. Germline CDR1 is MNHEY and CDR2 is SVGAGI. CDR3 region: CASSYTTAYEQYF. CDR3 DNA: TGTGCCAGCAGTTATACGACAGCTTACGAGCAGTACTTC.

This clonotype was found many times. The chain joins TRBV29-1 to TRBJ2-7, with D perhaps being TRBD1 or TRBD2 (5 bases each). The CDR3 contains 13 residues. Per the germline V gene, CDR1 is SQVTM and CDR2 is ANQGSEA. V lost 4 bases and J 6 bases, leaving 16 bases between the germline ends. The CDR3 here is CSVGGTERGEQYF. The CDR3 DNA sequence: TGCAGCGTTGGTGGGACCGAACGGGGCGAGCAGTACTTC.

The chain joins TRBV2 to TRBJ2-3; no firm D call. The ends were cut back, 6 bases at V and 1 base at J, with 11 bases in the middle. CDR3 size: 14 residues. Germline assignment: CDR1 SNHLY and CDR2 FYNNEI. CDR3 coding DNA: TGTGCCAGCAGGATACCCACTCGCACAGATACGCAGTATTTT. Translating it yields CASRIPTRTDTQYF.

This clonotype occurred many times. One end of the junction fails to match germline, which may point to a read error. The J gene is TRBJ1-4, the V gene TRBV2; 7 bases align to TRBD1. The CDR3 is 13 amino acids. Germline V CDR1 and CDR2: SNHLY, FYNNEI. The CDR3 region has the DNA TGTGCCAGCAGAGGAGTGGGAAGACAGGGTAAATACTTT. Its protein product is CASRGVGRQGKYF.

This clonotype was seen only once. The J gene is TRBJ2-1, the V gene TRBV7-2; 12 bases are a match to TRBD2. Looked up from germline, CDR1 is SGHTA and CDR2 is FQGNSA. V gave up 5 bases and J gave up 6 bases; unmatched junction bases: 5. The length of the CDR3 is 15 residues. CDR3 sequence (DNA): TGTGCCAGCAGCCTCCTAGCGGGGGGGTTCAATGAGCAGTTCTTC. Its protein product is CASSLLAGGFNEQFF.

In its sample, this clonotype was seen many times. The chain recombines TRBV5-5 with TRBJ2-5; D remains ambiguous. This CDR3 has 14 amino acids. Trimming removed 0 bases at V and 1 base at J, with 7 bases between. CDR1 SGHKS and CDR2 YYEKEE come from the germline V gene (reference sequence). The CDR3 DNA follows: TGTGCCAGCAGCTTGGACTGGAGCCAAGAGACCCAGTACTTC. Amino acids: CASSLDWSQETQYF.

The chain carries TRBV2 and TRBJ2-5, with D possibly being TRBD2 (8 bases). V was clipped by 7 bases and J by 1 base, with 22 bases between them. The V gene's germline CDR1 is SNHLY and CDR2 FYNNEI. This CDR3 has 17 residues. Written as DNA, the CDR3 is TGTGCCAGCACCTCTTGGGGGACTAGGGGGCTCCAAGAGACCCAGTACTTC. This encodes CASTSWGTRGLQETQYF.